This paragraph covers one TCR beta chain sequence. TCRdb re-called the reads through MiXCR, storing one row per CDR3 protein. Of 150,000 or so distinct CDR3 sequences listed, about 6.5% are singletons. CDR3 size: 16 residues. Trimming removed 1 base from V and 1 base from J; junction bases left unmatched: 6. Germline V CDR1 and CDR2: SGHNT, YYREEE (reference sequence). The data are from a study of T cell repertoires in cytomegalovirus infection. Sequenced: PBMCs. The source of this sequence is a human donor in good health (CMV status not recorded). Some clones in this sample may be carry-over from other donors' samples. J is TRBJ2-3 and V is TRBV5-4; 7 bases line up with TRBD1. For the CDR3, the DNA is TGTGCCAGCAGCTTGAGGTCGCAGGGGGGCACAGATACGCAGTATTTT. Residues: CASSLRSQGGTDTQYF.